Shown below are 18 T cell receptor beta chains from a single sample sequenced in a study of blood T cell repertoires in COVID-19. Method: immunoSEQ multiplex PCR; TCRdb's copy keeps in-frame clones and lacks some. The table records about 220,000 clones, around 88% of them present only once. The source material was PBMCs or T cells enriched from blood (not recorded which). These receptors were taken from a woman aged 45-60 years with acute COVID-19.

V gene TRBV6-6 combines with J gene TRBJ2-5; D possibly corresponds to TRBD1 (5 bases). Looked up from germline, CDR1 is MNHNY and CDR2 is SVGAGI (reference sequence). The V end lost 2 bases, the J end lost 5 bases, and 12 bases lay between the germline ends. The CDR3 totals 14 residues. CDR3 DNA: TGTGCCAGCAGTTACGGGGCAGGGTTGGAGACCCAGTACTTC. Protein sequence: CASSYGAGLETQYF.

J is TRBJ1-2 and V is TRBV2; no firm D call. V lost 0 bases to trimming and J lost 4 bases, with 21 bases between them. Germline CDR1 reads SNHLY; CDR2 reads FYNNEI. The CDR3 runs 18 residues. The CDR3 is CASSEALDWRVLGYGYTF. CDR3 DNA: TGTGCCAGCAGTGAAGCGCTTGATTGGAGGGTCCTCGGCTATGGCTACACCTTC.

The J gene is TRBJ1-3, the V gene TRBV21-1; TRBD1 was called by the table and not checked on the DNA. TRBV21-1 is labeled a pseudogene. The CDR3 length is 16 residues. The CDR3 coding sequence is TGTGCCAGCAGCAGAAGGATCAGGGGGCCAGGAAACACCATATATTTT. It specifies CASSRRIRGPGNTIYF.

This chain links TRBV5-1 with TRBJ2-7; tentatively, D is TRBD1 (7 bases). V gave up 6 bases and J gave up 5 bases, with 18 bases separating them. The CDR3 has 14 residues. The V gene's germline CDR1 is SGHRS and CDR2 YFSETQ. The CDR3 loop is CASTRQGGVDEQYF. CDR3 nucleotide sequence: TGCGCCAGCACCCGACAGGGAGGAGTGGACGAGCAGTACTTC.

The V call is TRBV4-3, the J call TRBJ2-3; TRBD2 aligns across 7 bases. V was pared by 0 bases and J by 2 bases, with 5 bases of the junction left unmatched. The CDR3 length is 16 residues. Per the germline V gene, CDR1 is LGHNA and CDR2 is YSLEER. The CDR3 region has the DNA TGCGCCAGCAGCCAAGAAATTAGCGGGTTCACAGATACGCAGTATTTT. It yields the protein CASSQEISGFTDTQYF.

The chain carries TRBV11-2 and TRBJ2-1, with D possibly being TRBD1 (5 bases). The germline V gene has CDR1 SGHAT and CDR2 FQNNGV. Trimming left V 5 bases short and J 3 bases short, with 11 bases between. CDR3 length equals 14 residues. The DNA for the CDR3 is TGTGCCAGCAGCGGAAGGACACACTACAATGAGCAGTTCTTC. Translated: CASSGRTHYNEQFF.

This clone showed up just once. J is TRBJ1-4 and V is TRBV5-1; 10 bases are shared with TRBD1. The CDR3 consists of 15 residues. The germline gives CDR1 SGHRS, CDR2 YFSETQ. The ends lost 5 bases at V and 5 bases at J; junction bases unmatched: 6. CDR3 in amino acids: CASSLRGQGNEKLFF. The CDR3 DNA is TGCGCCAGCAGTCTCAGGGGACAGGGGAATGAAAAACTGTTTTTT.

J is TRBJ2-3 and V is TRBV28, with 7 bases matching TRBD2. CDR1 MDHEN and CDR2 SYDVKM come from the germline V gene. The CDR3 covers 15 residues. V shed 6 bases, J shed 5 bases, and the junction held 11 bases outside the gene matches. This chain's CDR3 is CASSPAGVRLDTQYF. CDR3 nucleotides: TGTGCCAGCAGCCCCGCGGGAGTTAGGCTAGATACGCAGTATTTT.

The J gene is TRBJ2-1, the V gene TRBV7-3, with 12 positions matching TRBD2. Germline CDR1 reads SGHTA; CDR2 reads FQGTGA. The trim removed 4 bases at V and 9 bases at J, leaving 7 bases unmatched. The CDR3 is 15 amino acids. CDR3 region: CASSSKTSGSGEQFF. For the CDR3, the DNA is TGTGCCAGCAGCTCTAAGACTAGCGGGAGTGGTGAGCAGTTCTTC.

The chain recombines TRBV6-6 with TRBJ2-7; TRBD1 agrees at 10 bases. The CDR3 is 15 amino acids. The germline gives CDR1 MNHNY, CDR2 SVGAGI (reference sequence). The V and J ends lost 7 bases and 1 base, in that order; junction bases with no gene match: 7. This CDR3 is CASKRPGQGSYEQYF. The CDR3 DNA reads TGTGCCAGCAAGCGACCGGGACAGGGGTCCTACGAGCAGTACTTC.

This chain links TRBV5-5 with TRBJ1-1; D unresolved. Germline V gene data show CDR1 as SGHKS and CDR2 as YYEKEE (reference sequence). Trimming pared 3 bases from V and 0 bases from J, leaving 18 bases between. This CDR3 is 17 amino acids long. CDR3 DNA sequence: TGTGCCAGCAGCTGGGAGGTTTTAGGATGGGTGAACACTGAAGCTTTCTTT. It specifies CASSWEVLGWVNTEAFF.

This clone was detected once. The chain carries TRBV3-1 (or the pseudogene TRBV3-2) and TRBJ2-1, with 9 bases fitting TRBD2. Trimming took 4 bases from V and 6 from J; bases not matched to a gene: 10. The CDR3 sequence is 16 residues long. Germline CDR1 and CDR2: LGHDT and YNNKEL (reference sequence). Here the CDR3 DNA reads TGTGCCAGCAGCCCTGTAGCGGGAGTGGGCCTCAATGAGCAGTTCTTC. This gives the protein CASSPVAGVGLNEQFF.

The V and J genes are TRBV7-2 and TRBJ2-1, with TRBD2 matching 11 bases. Germline-derived CDR1 and CDR2 are SGHTA and FQGNSA. The CDR3 covers 16 residues. The ends lost 3 bases at V and 2 bases at J; junction bases unmatched: 3. The CDR3 is CASSLASGGTYNEQFF. In DNA form, the CDR3 reads TGTGCCAGCAGCTTGGCTAGCGGGGGGACCTACAATGAGCAGTTCTTC.

This clone has only a few counts. The CDR3 DNA reads TGTGCCAGCAGCCAAAGGGAACAGGGCGGTGAAAAACTGTTTTTT. It yields the protein CASSQREQGGEKLFF. The chain joins TRBV3-1 (or the pseudogene TRBV3-2) to TRBJ1-4, with D perhaps matching TRBD1 (6 bases). CDR1 and CDR2 from the germline V gene are LGHDT and YNNKEL (reference sequence). V lost 2 bases, J lost 7 bases, and 14 bases lay in between. The CDR3 spans 15 residues.

V and J are TRBV27 and TRBJ1-2; tentatively, D is TRBD1 (5 bases). V dropped 5 bases and J dropped 6 bases, with 22 bases sitting between them. Germline assignment: CDR1 MNHEY and CDR2 SMNVEV (reference sequence). CDR3 length: 16 residues. The CDR3, as DNA: TGTGCCAGCAGTCCACGGCTGGAGGGGTGGGGGGATGGCTACACCTTC. Its translation is CASSPRLEGWGDGYTF.

The V call is TRBV19, the J call TRBJ1-4, with D perhaps matching TRBD1 (5 bases). Germline assignment: CDR1 LNHDA and CDR2 SQIVND (reference sequence). V gave up 4 bases and J gave up 7 bases, with 19 bases separating them. This CDR3 is 16 amino acids long. The CDR3, as DNA: TGTGCCAGTAGTAATATGGGAACCGACGGGGGTGAAAAACTGTTTTTT. Encoded protein: CASSNMGTDGGEKLFF.

This clone was counted between two and nine times. The V and J genes are TRBV9 and TRBJ1-2; possible D gene TRBD1, 6 bases. The CDR3 is made up of 15 amino acids. The germline V and J ends were trimmed by 0 bases and 6 bases, with 15 bases remaining between them. The germline CDR1 and CDR2 sequences are SGDLS and YYNGEE. The CDR3 DNA is TGTGCCAGCAGCGTAGCTCTGGGGGCTTCAAATGGCTACACCTTC. Amino acid sequence: CASSVALGASNGYTF.

This sequence joins TRBV7-9 and TRBJ1-1; D gene unclear. This CDR3 contains 14 residues. The germline V and J ends were trimmed by 2 bases and 1 base, with 8 bases remaining between them. Germline values: CDR1 SEHNR, CDR2 FQNEAQ (reference sequence). The CDR3 loop reads CASSLRSRNTEAFF. The CDR3 DNA sequence: TGTGCCAGCAGCTTAAGGAGTCGGAACACTGAAGCTTTCTTT.